A single sample is the source of the 30 T cell receptor beta chains below, sequenced in a study of blood T cells in healthy people across ages. Through a sample-barcoded 5' primer and a J-beta primer mix, a second PCR was run for roughly 6 to 11 cycles. MiXCR, run by TCRdb on the 5' RACE reads, gives a single entry per CDR3 protein. The sample carries about 650,000 distinct CDR3 sequences, 32% recorded once. Sequencing used blood. All receptors come from an elderly woman in good health.

This clonotype came up once. Since a much larger clone is just one base distant, this may be a read error. The rearrangement joins TRBV20-1 to TRBJ2-7, with 9 bases aligning to TRBD2. V lost 5 bases, J lost 7 bases, and 15 bases stayed unmatched. Germline V gives CDR1 DFQATT, CDR2 SNEGSKA (reference sequence). CDR3 length equals 15 residues. This chain's CDR3 is CSAGNSGGPYNEQYF. DNA of the CDR3: TGCAGTGCTGGGAATAGCGGGGGCCCCTACAATGAGCAGTACTTC.

This clonotype occurred a few times. The rearrangement joins TRBV30 to TRBJ1-6, with D uncertain. This CDR3 has 16 amino acids. The V and J ends lost 2 bases and 4 bases respectively, with 15 bases between them. Germline CDR1 is GTSNPN and CDR2 is SVGIG (reference sequence). In DNA form, the CDR3 reads TGTGCCTGGAGTAGTTCGGAGGGAAGTTATAATTCACCCCTCCACTTT. Its protein is CAWSSSEGSYNSPLHF. Using reference TRBV30 and TRBJ1-6 for the parts outside the CDR3, the full variable domain is SQTIHQWPATLVQPVGSPLSLECTVEGTSNPNLYWYRQAAGRGLQLLFYSVGIGQISSEVPQNLSASRPQDRQFILSSKKLLLSDSGFYLCAWSSSEGSYNSPLHFGNGTRLTVT.

At least ten counts were recorded for this clonotype. The J gene is TRBJ2-3, the V gene TRBV2; D is unclear. Germline values: CDR1 SNHLY, CDR2 FYNNEI. Trimming removed 8 bases from V and 0 bases from J, with 15 bases in between. This CDR3 has 15 amino acids. The CDR3 sequence is CASLITQSSTDTQYF. In DNA form, the CDR3 reads TGTGCCAGCCTTATAACACAATCTAGCACAGATACGCAGTATTTT.

The chain joins TRBV7-2 to TRBJ2-7, with 10 bases lining up with TRBD2. The end of the DNA aligns better with TRBJ2-5, so the J call may be wrong. The CDR3 runs to 16 residues. Per the germline V gene, CDR1 is SGHTA and CDR2 is FQGNSA. CDR3 sequence reads: CASSLPLAGASETQYF. CDR3 nucleotides: TGTGCCAGCAGCTTACCGCTAGCGGGAGCGTCAGAGACCCAGTACTTC.

As for this clonotype: It may be a read error: a sequence one base away is much more abundant. The chain's CDR3 is CAIGATRETQYF. For the CDR3, the DNA is TGTGCCATCGGGGCCACAAGAGAGACCCAGTACTTC. This rearrangement joins TRBV10-3 to TRBJ2-5, with D possibly being TRBD1 (5 bases). This CDR3 spans 12 amino acids. Germline assignment: CDR1 ENHRY and CDR2 SYGVKD. Trimming cost V 8 bases and J 4 bases, with 11 bases left between them.

This clonotype was recorded many times. The chain has TRBV21-1 and TRBJ2-1; TRBD2, the table's D call, lacks a check against the DNA. TRBV21-1 is a documented pseudogene. The CDR3 runs to 21 residues. For the CDR3, the DNA is TGTGCCAGCAGCCTACGAGGGGGCCGGGGGACTAGCGGGGGGGCGTACAATGAGCAGTTCTTC. It is translated as CASSLRGGRGTSGGAYNEQFF.

The genes are TRBV6-1 and TRBJ2-1; 13 positions match TRBD2. Unmatched junction bases numbered 9, after V lost 4 bases and J lost 9 bases. In germline, CDR1 is MNHNS, CDR2 SASEGT. The CDR3 totals 16 residues. CDR3 DNA sequence: TGTGCCAGCAGTGGGAGGACTAGCGGGAGAGGGGCTGAGCAGTTCTTC. Its protein product is CASSGRTSGRGAEQFF.

This clonotype was detected ten times or more. V and J are TRBV3-1 and TRBJ2-7; the D gene is possibly TRBD2 (5 bases). Germline CDR1 and CDR2: LGHDT and YNNKEL (reference sequence). CDR3 size: 15 residues. Trimming stripped 1 base from V and 0 bases from J, with 10 bases between. The CDR3 region is CASSQGAAASYEQYF. The CDR3 nucleotides read TGTGCCAGCAGCCAAGGAGCGGCAGCCTCCTACGAGCAGTACTTC.

The chain couples TRBV6-2 or TRBV6-3 to TRBJ2-2, with 10 bases identical to TRBD1. Trimming took 5 bases from V and 4 from J; bases not matched to a gene: 1. The V gene's germline CDR1 is MNHEY and CDR2 SVGEGT. The CDR3 runs to 14 residues. The CDR3 loop reads CASSRTGGTGELFF. The CDR3 DNA sequence: TGTGCCAGCAGTCGGACAGGGGGCACCGGGGAGCTGTTTTTT.

The table lists this clonotype with many counts. V and J are TRBV20-1 and TRBJ2-7, with no clear D. Trimming shortened V by 1 base and J by 6 bases, and 13 bases separated the two germline ends. Germline lookup yields CDR1 DFQATT and CDR2 SNEGSKA (reference sequence). CDR3 length equals 13 residues. CDR3 DNA: TGCAGTGCTAGAGGTTCCCTTTCGAGCGAGCAGTACTTC. Encoded protein: CSARGSLSSEQYF.

As regards this clonotype: This may stem from a read error, because a much larger clone lies one nucleotide away. The chain is built from TRBV28 and TRBJ2-5; no clear D. The germline gives CDR1 MDHEN, CDR2 SYDVKM. The V gene lost 4 bases and the J gene lost 7 bases, with 19 bases spanning the gap. The CDR3 sequence is 15 residues long. The CDR3 protein is CASSSPQGRGVTQYF. The CDR3 nucleotides read TGTGCCAGCAGTTCACCCCAAGGGCGCGGAGTGACCCAGTACTTC.

In this sample, this clonotype turned up many times. The genes are TRBV7-2 and TRBJ2-3; no clear D. The CDR3 sequence is 14 residues long. V lost 2 bases and J lost 6, with 12 bases in between. Germline V gives CDR1 SGHTA, CDR2 FQGNSA. CDR3 sequence reads: CASSLWAARDTQYF. For the CDR3, the DNA is TGTGCCAGCAGCTTATGGGCGGCCAGGGATACGCAGTATTTT.

This clonotype occurred many times. V is TRBV9 and J is TRBJ2-1; 14 nucleotides line up with TRBD2. Trimming at V came to 4 bases and at J to 8 bases, leaving 8 bases not matched to a gene. Germline-derived CDR1 and CDR2 are SGDLS and YYNGEE. The CDR3 has 16 amino acids. CDR3 sequence (DNA): TGTGCCAGCAGCCCCAGACTAGCGGGGGGGGTCGATGAGCAGTTCTTC. It yields the protein CASSPRLAGGVDEQFF.

Here the CDR3 DNA reads TGTGCCAGCTCCCCTCTAGCCAGGACAGACTTGATGAACACTGAAGCTTTCTTT. Its translation: CASSPLARTDLMNTEAFF. The chain is built from TRBV18 and TRBJ1-1, with D possibly TRBD1 on 6 matching bases. This CDR3 region has 18 residues. Germline CDR1 KGHSH, CDR2 LQKENI. V shed 6 bases and J shed 0 bases, with 23 bases lying between them.

This clonotype was found many times. The gene calls are TRBV15 and TRBJ2-7, with D possibly TRBD1 on 6 matching bases. The CDR3 loop spans 14 amino acids. CDR1 is LNHNV, CDR2 YYDKDF, per germline (reference sequence). V dropped 0 bases and J dropped 5 bases, with 11 bases sitting between them. As DNA, the CDR3 is TGTGCCACCAGCAGAGATCAGGGGCTGAACGAGCAGTACTTC. This translates into CATSRDQGLNEQYF.

This clonotype was observed many times. CDR3 residues: CASSRDPGQGFGGYTF. In DNA, the CDR3 is TGCGCCAGCAGCCGAGATCCGGGACAGGGGTTCGGTGGCTACACCTTC. J is TRBJ1-2 and V is TRBV5-1; 10 bases line up with TRBD1. The CDR3 loop spans 16 amino acids. Germline values: CDR1 SGHRS, CDR2 YFSETQ. Trimming cost V 4 bases and J 7 bases; bases outside gene matches: 13.

This sequence joins TRBV6-5 and TRBJ2-1; 9 nucleotides agree with TRBD1. The CDR3 covers 13 residues. The germline V gene encodes CDR1 MNHEY and CDR2 SVGAGI. With 5 bases clipped from V and 12 bases from J, the junction kept 8 bases outside the gene matches. CDR3 amino acids: CASSSGTGRGQFF. CDR3 sequence (DNA): TGTGCCAGCAGTAGTGGGACAGGGCGCGGGCAGTTCTTC.

This clonotype was found many times. The chain couples TRBV5-1 to TRBJ2-7; D possibly uses TRBD1 or TRBD2 (5 bases each). The V end lost 6 bases, the J end lost 5 bases, and 18 bases lay between the germline ends. The CDR3 sequence is 14 residues long. Per the germline V gene, CDR1 is SGHRS and CDR2 is YFSETQ. The CDR3 loop reads CASIGTPGSHEQYF. Here the CDR3 DNA reads TGCGCCAGCATCGGGACGCCGGGGTCCCACGAGCAGTACTTC.

CDR3 in amino acids: CASSGQFGDYGYTF. Here the CDR3 DNA reads TGTGCCAGCAGCGGACAGTTTGGGGACTATGGCTACACCTTC. The gene calls are TRBV9 and TRBJ1-2, with D possibly TRBD1 on 5 matching bases. Germline CDR1 and CDR2: SGDLS and YYNGEE. This CDR3 has 14 amino acids. Trimming shortened V by 3 bases and J by 3 bases, and 12 bases separated the two germline ends.

In the case of this clonotype: A much larger clone is a single base away; this may be a read error. V and J are TRBV9 and TRBJ2-4; weak D call: TRBD2 (6 bases). TRBJ2-7 matches the DNA end more closely, so the J call is doubtful. Germline CDR1 reads SGDLS; CDR2 reads YYNGEE. This CDR3 contains 13 residues. DNA of the CDR3: TGTGCCAGCAACGTAGATCAGGGAGGCGAGCAGTACTTC. It specifies CASNVDQGGEQYF.

This clonotype was seen more than once but under ten times. The chain links TRBV29-1 to TRBJ1-1; D possibly corresponds to TRBD1 (5 bases). The CDR3 sequence is 15 residues long. Germline V lookup: CDR1 SQVTM, CDR2 ANQGSEA. Trimming removed 3 bases at V and 1 base at J, with 15 bases between. CDR3 coding DNA: TGCAGCGTTGAGGTGGCAGGGCGGGGGAACACTGAAGCTTTCTTT. Translated, it gives CSVEVAGRGNTEAFF.

The gene calls are TRBV20-1 and TRBJ1-2; 7 nucleotides line up with TRBD1. The CDR3 consists of 12 residues. Per the germline V gene, CDR1 is DFQATT and CDR2 is SNEGSKA (reference sequence). After removal of 3 bases from V and 6 bases from J, the junction contained 4 bases not matched to a gene. The CDR3 DNA follows: TGCAGTGCTAGCGGGACAGCAAATGGCTACACCTTC. This encodes CSASGTANGYTF.

This clonotype was seen repeatedly, ten times or more. J is TRBJ2-1 and V is TRBV27; D unclear. The CDR3 contains 15 residues. Germline loops: CDR1 MNHEY, CDR2 SMNVEV (reference sequence). Trimming pared 5 bases from V and 0 bases from J, leaving 11 bases between. The CDR3 protein is CASSTRSSSYNEQFF. The DNA for the CDR3 is TGTGCCAGCAGTACCAGATCCAGCTCCTACAATGAGCAGTTCTTC.

As concerns this clonotype: The junction differs from germline at one of its ends, possibly a read error. This chain links TRBV5-1 with TRBJ1-4, with TRBD1 identical over 7 bases. The length of the CDR3 is 13 residues. Germline CDR1 is SGHRS and CDR2 is YFSETQ. CDR3 in amino acids: CASSKGQNEKRFF. CDR3 bases: TGCGCCAGCAGCAAGGGACAGAATGAAAAACGGTTTTTT.

The chain couples TRBV29-1 to TRBJ2-7; 7 bases line up with TRBD1. After removal of 2 bases from V and 3 bases from J, the junction contained 4 bases not matched to a gene. This CDR3 has 13 amino acids. In germline, CDR1 is SQVTM, CDR2 ANQGSEA. The CDR3 nucleotides read TGCAGCGTTGAAATCACAGGGGACTACGAGCAGTACTTC. The encoded protein is CSVEITGDYEQYF.

Details on this clonotype: This could be a read error, since a much larger clone is one nucleotide away. The V call is TRBV7-2, the J call TRBJ2-5, with D perhaps matching TRBD2 (5 bases). The V end lost 5 bases, the J end lost 11 bases, and 15 bases lay between the germline ends. This CDR3 spans 12 amino acids. Germline-derived CDR1 and CDR2 are SGHTA and FQGNSA. CDR3 sequence (DNA): TGTGCCAGCAGCCGAGTCCGGGAAGAGCAGTACTTC. It encodes CASSRVREEQYF.

This clonotype was found many times. The V and J genes are TRBV7-9 and TRBJ1-2; the D is unclear. The length of the CDR3 is 11 residues. Trimming removed 5 bases from V and 3 bases from J, with 4 bases in between. Germline V gene lookup returns CDR1 SEHNR and CDR2 FQNEAQ (reference sequence). The CDR3 bases are TGTGCCAGCAGCCCTGACTATGGCTACACCTTC. This encodes CASSPDYGYTF.

This clonotype has just a few counts. The chain recombines TRBV6-1 with TRBJ2-3, with no clear D. Per the germline V gene, CDR1 is MNHNS and CDR2 is SASEGT. The CDR3 runs 14 residues. V shed 6 bases and J shed 2 bases, with 12 bases lying between them. CDR3 coding DNA: TGTGCCAGCAGCCCGGAGATGGTCACAGATACGCAGTATTTT. This sequence encodes CASSPEMVTDTQYF.

This clonotype came up a few times. The V gene is TRBV7-9, the J gene TRBJ1-6; D unclear. This CDR3 contains 14 residues. Germline V lookup: CDR1 SEHNR, CDR2 FQNEAQ (reference sequence). Trimming cost V 4 bases and J 10 bases, with 14 bases left between them. The CDR3 region has the DNA TGTGCCAGCAGCTGGGGAGGTACGAACTCACCCCTCCACTTT. As protein: CASSWGGTNSPLHF.

This clonotype was seen at least ten times. This rearrangement joins TRBV5-8 to TRBJ2-7; possible D gene TRBD2, 5 bases. CDR1 and CDR2 from the germline V gene are SGHTS and YDEGEE. Trimming left V 0 bases short and J 4 bases short, with 11 bases between. The CDR3 consists of 14 residues. For the CDR3, the DNA is TGTGCCAGCAGCTTGGGTAGCGTGAGTTACGAGCAGTACTTC. This translates into CASSLGSVSYEQYF.